This passage covers 26 T cell receptor beta chains from one sample sequenced in a study of cytomegalovirus exposure and HLA in healthy donors. Both 60 Vbeta primers and 13 Jbeta primers went into the PCR. Sequenced by immunoSEQ multiplex PCR; TCRdb stores in-frame clones only, minus some. This sample has fewer than 95,000 clones; roughly 72% occur once, and the top ten carry approximately 0.56%. The sample consisted of PBMCs. These receptors originate from a young man in good health and CMV-seronegative.

This clone has just a few counts. The chain is built from TRBV7-3 and TRBJ1-1; D call uncertain. This CDR3 is 14 amino acids long. Trimming took off 3 bases at V and 1 base at J, with 9 bases between the two ends. Germline V gives CDR1 SGHTA, CDR2 FQGTGA. The CDR3 DNA reads as TGTGCCAGCAGCTTTGGAGGGAGGAACACTGAAGCTTTCTTT. Amino acids: CASSFGGRNTEAFF.

The chain combines TRBV7-2 with TRBJ1-4, with 10 bases identical to TRBD1. This CDR3 has 14 residues. Germline CDR1 and CDR2: SGHTA and FQGNSA. V dropped 4 bases and J dropped 6; count of bases not matched to a gene: 2. Here the CDR3 DNA reads TGTGCCAGCAGCTCGACAGGGGGCGATGAAAAACTGTTTTTT. Its translation is CASSSTGGDEKLFF.

This chain connects TRBV2 to TRBJ2-1; maybe TRBD1 (5 bases). Germline lookup yields CDR1 SNHLY and CDR2 FYNNEI. CDR3 size: 14 residues. Trimming shortened V by 7 bases and J by 6 bases, and 16 bases separated the two germline ends. The CDR3 is CASTRQQNFNEQFF. The CDR3 coding sequence is TGTGCCAGCACGAGACAGCAAAACTTCAATGAGCAGTTCTTC.

For this clone: At one end the junction does not follow the germline gene, possibly because of a read error. The chain couples TRBV7-8 to TRBJ2-7, with 10 bases identical to TRBD1. Germline V gene lookup returns CDR1 SGHVS and CDR2 FQNEAQ. The CDR3 is 15 amino acids. The CDR3 DNA sequence: TGTGCCAGCAGCTTCGATCCGGGACAGGGGCGCGAGCAGCACTTC. Its protein is CASSFDPGQGREQHF.

The chain couples TRBV13 to TRBJ1-1; 8 positions match TRBD1. V gave up 5 bases and J gave up 5 bases; unmatched junction bases: 4. The CDR3 contains 13 residues. CDR1 is PRHDT and CDR2 is FYEKMQ in the germline V gene (reference sequence). In DNA, the CDR3 is TGTGCCAGCAGCCCCGGGACAGGTACTGAAGCTTTCTTT. It translates to CASSPGTGTEAFF.

The chain has TRBV5-4 and TRBJ2-5, with 11 bases lining up with TRBD1. Near its end, the DNA agrees better with TRBJ2-7, so the J call may be wrong. The CDR3 is made up of 17 amino acids. Germline assignment: CDR1 SGHNT and CDR2 YYREEE (reference sequence). CDR3 residues: CASSSPLGTGGNNEQYF. In DNA, the CDR3 is TGTGCCAGCAGCTCCCCTTTAGGGACAGGGGGTAATAACGAGCAGTACTTC.

The V and J genes are TRBV28 and TRBJ1-5; TRBD1 aligns across 9 bases. This CDR3 comprises 15 residues. Germline V gives CDR1 MDHEN, CDR2 SYDVKM. Losses at the gene ends were 6 bases for V and 4 bases for J; bases not matched to a gene: 7. This CDR3 is CASRGQGSRNQPQHF. CDR3 DNA: TGTGCCAGCAGGGGACAGGGTAGTAGGAATCAGCCCCAGCATTTT. Complete variable domain (other parts from reference TRBV28 and TRBJ1-5): DVKVTQSSRYLVKRTGEKVFLECVQDMDHENMFWYRQDPGLGLRLIYFSYDVKMKEKGDIPEGYSVSREKKERFSLILESASTNQTSMYLCASRGQGSRNQPQHFGDGTRLSIL.

This clone was seen just once. This rearrangement joins TRBV5-1 to TRBJ2-5; TRBD1 agrees at 12 bases. The V and J ends lost 4 bases and 3 bases, in that order; junction bases with no gene match: 4. The CDR3 is 15 amino acids. Germline V gene data show CDR1 as SGHRS and CDR2 as YFSETQ. The CDR3 nucleotides read TGCGCCAGCAGCGGGACAGGGGGCTCTGAAGAGACCCAGTACTTC. Protein product: CASSGTGGSEETQYF. The variable domain in full, with the rest retrieved from reference TRBV5-1 and TRBJ2-5, is KAGVTQTPRYLIKTRGQQVTLSCSPISGHRSVSWYQQTPGQGLQFLFEYFSETQRNKGNFPGRFSGRQFSNSRSEMNVSTLELGDSALYLCASSGTGGSEETQYFGPGTRLLVL.

The V and J genes are TRBV9 and TRBJ2-6, with D maybe TRBD1 (5 bases). Germline V CDR1 and CDR2: SGDLS, YYNGEE. The CDR3 spans 17 residues. With 2 bases removed from V and 2 bases from J, the gap between germline ends came to 14 bases. In DNA, the CDR3 is TGTGCCAGCAGCGTCTTCCCAGGGATCGCTGGGGCCAACGTCCTGACTTTC. Protein: CASSVFPGIAGANVLTF.

This sequence joins TRBV2 and TRBJ2-7; TRBD2 is a possible D gene (6 bases). The CDR3 has 13 amino acids. Germline CDR1 SNHLY, CDR2 FYNNEI. V lost 1 base, J lost 4 bases, and 8 bases lay in between. CDR3 sequence reads: CASSEDRGYEQYV. The CDR3 DNA follows: TGTGCCAGCAGTGAAGACCGGGGGTACGAGCAGTACGTC.

This sequence joins TRBV15 and TRBJ1-1, with a weak D call TRBD1 (5 bases). The CDR3 has 15 residues. Germline V gives CDR1 LNHNV, CDR2 YYDKDF (reference sequence). Trimming stripped 0 bases from V and 1 base from J, with 9 bases between. CDR3 loop: CATSRDLDKNTEAFF. CDR3 DNA: TGTGCCACCAGCAGAGATTTGGACAAGAACACTGAAGCTTTCTTT.

This chain joins TRBV5-4 and TRBJ1-1; the D gene is possibly TRBD1 (5 bases). The length of the CDR3 is 16 residues. Germline V gene lookup returns CDR1 SGHNT and CDR2 YYREEE (reference sequence). V lost 1 base and J lost 0, with 13 bases in between. For the CDR3, the DNA is TGTGCCAGCAGCTTGCCCATGGGGCGGATGAACACTGAAGCTTTCTTT. Translation: CASSLPMGRMNTEAFF. The full variable domain, its missing parts supplied by reference TRBV5-4 and TRBJ1-1, is ETGVTQSPTHLIKTRGQQVTLRCSSQSGHNTVSWYQQALGQGPQFIFQYYREEENGRGNFPPRFSGLQFPNYSSELNVNALELDDSALYLCASSLPMGRMNTEAFFGQGTRLTVV.

This clone was recorded once. J is TRBJ1-4 and V is TRBV14; D remains ambiguous. CDR1 SGHDN and CDR2 FVKESK come from the germline V gene. This CDR3 has 14 amino acids. Trimming stripped 10 bases from V and 3 bases from J, with 15 bases between. The DNA for the CDR3 is TGTGCCACCTCGAGGGCCGAATCTAATGAAAAACTGTTTTTT. As protein: CATSRAESNEKLFF.

The chain is built from TRBV7-2 and TRBJ2-7; D perhaps matches TRBD2 (5 bases). CDR1 and CDR2 (germline): SGHTA, FQGNSA. There are 12 residues in the CDR3. Trimming pared 3 bases from V and 3 bases from J, leaving 6 bases between. The CDR3 is CASSLGSYEQYF. The CDR3 nucleotides are TGTGCCAGCAGCTTGGGGAGCTACGAGCAGTACTTC.

The rearrangement uses TRBV20-1 and TRBJ2-1, with D perhaps matching TRBD1 (6 bases). V was clipped by 6 bases and J by 11 bases, with 14 bases between them. Germline CDR1 DFQATT, CDR2 SNEGSKA (reference sequence). The CDR3 consists of 11 residues. The CDR3 sequence: CSARTAGKQFF. CDR3 DNA sequence: TGCAGTGCAAGGACAGCAGGAAAGCAGTTCTTC.

V is TRBV9 and J is TRBJ1-2; 8 nucleotides align to TRBD1. The CDR3 has 14 residues. Germline trimming cut 3 bases from V and 4 bases from J; bases unmatched to any gene: 5. CDR1 is SGDLS and CDR2 is YYNGEE in the germline V gene. CDR3 coding DNA: TGTGCCAGCAGCGCATCGGACAGGGTCTATGGCTACACCTTC. This sequence encodes CASSASDRVYGYTF.

The V call is TRBV19, the J call TRBJ1-5; 8 nucleotides line up with TRBD1. After removal of 6 bases from V and 3 bases from J, the junction contained 7 bases not matched to a gene. Germline CDR1 and CDR2: LNHDA and SQIVND (reference sequence). CDR3 size: 15 residues. CDR3 sequence (DNA): TGTGCCAGTAGATTGGACAGGGCTACCAATCAGCCCCAGCATTTT. Its translation is CASRLDRATNQPQHF.

This rearrangement joins TRBV7-8 to TRBJ2-7, with D possibly matching TRBD1 (6 bases). V was cut by 3 bases and J by 2 bases, with 20 bases left in between. Germline CDR1 and CDR2: SGHVS and FQNEAQ. The CDR3 has 17 amino acids. The CDR3 region is CASSFGRQTGIAYEQYF. CDR3 DNA: TGTGCCAGCAGCTTCGGTCGCCAAACAGGGATCGCCTACGAGCAGTACTTC. The full variable domain, rest sourced from reference TRBV7-8 and TRBJ2-7, is GAGVSQSPRYKVAKRGQDVALRCDPISGHVSLFWYQQALGQGPEFLTYFQNEAQLDKSGLPSDRFFAERPEGSVSTLKIQRTQQEDSAVYLCASSFGRQTGIAYEQYFGPGTRLTVT.

The chain combines TRBV27 with TRBJ2-6; D unresolved. CDR1 is MNHEY, CDR2 SMNVEV, per germline (reference sequence). Between the trimmed V and J ends, which lost 6 bases and 0 bases, there was a span of 3 bases. CDR3 length equals 13 residues. This chain's CDR3 is CASSLSGANVLTF. Here the CDR3 DNA reads TGTGCCAGCAGCCTCTCTGGGGCCAACGTCCTGACTTTC.

The table lists this clone with a count of one. The rearrangement uses TRBV2 and TRBJ2-1; the match to TRBD1 covers 8 bases. Germline V gives CDR1 SNHLY, CDR2 FYNNEI. V lost 1 base and J lost 4; bases outside the gene matches: 9. This CDR3 is built from 17 residues. The CDR3 sequence: CASSEVLFGTGYNEQFF. The DNA for the CDR3 is TGTGCCAGCAGTGAAGTTCTTTTCGGGACAGGTTACAATGAGCAGTTCTTC.

The V gene is TRBV5-1, the J gene TRBJ1-5; 8 nucleotides line up with TRBD1. CDR3 length: 12 amino acids. Germline loops: CDR1 SGHRS, CDR2 YFSETQ. The CDR3 coding sequence is TGCACACCCGGGGACAGGTTACAGCCCCAGCATTTT. Its translation: CTPGDRLQPQHF.

The J gene is TRBJ1-1, the V gene TRBV14; possible D gene TRBD1, 6 bases. CDR3 size: 16 residues. Trimming cost V 1 base and J 5 bases, with 17 bases left between them. CDR1 and CDR2 (germline): SGHDN, FVKESK. The CDR3 coding sequence is TGTGCCAGCAGCCAAGTCCCCCAGGGGATCTCGACTGAAGCTTTCTTT. It is translated as CASSQVPQGISTEAFF.

This chain connects TRBV4-3 to TRBJ1-6; perhaps TRBD1 as D (6 bases). V lost 4 bases and J 9 bases, leaving 13 bases between the germline ends. CDR3 size: 14 residues. Per germline, CDR1 LGHNA and CDR2 YSLEER. The CDR3 protein is CASSLAGDRSPLHF. CDR3 sequence (DNA): TGCGCCAGCAGCCTAGCAGGGGATCGTTCACCCCTCCACTTT.

This chain connects TRBV27 to TRBJ1-1; unclear D gene. V lost 5 bases and J 0 bases, leaving 10 bases between the germline ends. Germline loops: CDR1 MNHEY, CDR2 SMNVEV (reference sequence). The CDR3 has 14 amino acids. CDR3 nucleotides: TGTGCCAGCAGTCCACTCTCTATGAACACTGAAGCTTTCTTT. It encodes CASSPLSMNTEAFF.

V gene TRBV6-6 combines with J gene TRBJ1-4, with TRBD1 matching 8 bases. CDR3 length equals 15 residues. V lost 7 bases and J lost 3; bases outside the gene matches: 7. The germline gives CDR1 MNHNY, CDR2 SVGAGI (reference sequence). The CDR3: CASIDRGAANEKLFF. The CDR3 DNA is TGTGCCAGCATCGACAGGGGTGCGGCTAATGAAAAACTGTTTTTT.

This clone has just one count. A junction boundary mismatches the germline segment, possibly from a read error. The chain recombines TRBV7-9 with TRBJ2-1, with D maybe TRBD1 (5 bases). The CDR3 sequence is 16 residues long. The germline gives CDR1 SEHNR, CDR2 FQNEAQ (reference sequence). CDR3 nucleotide sequence: TGTTCCAGCAGCTTACTCGGGCAGGGAAAGGGCGATGAGCAGTTCTTC. Translated, it gives CSSSLLGQGKGDEQFF.